These T cell receptor beta chains were read from a single sample in a study of cytomegalovirus exposure and HLA in healthy donors. Method: immunoSEQ multiplex PCR; TCRdb's copy keeps in-frame clones and lacks some. Counted here are about 130,000 clones, roughly 83% occurring once; the ten biggest clones make up 0.95% to 1.5%. Sequenced sample: PBMCs. The receptors originated from a girl aged 2 to 9 in good health and CMV-seronegative. Each CDR3 is given with its conserved first and last residue. The D gene is left open where the match is weak. Size values are once, few and many counts, or a class for expanded clones, and some rows have none.

cdr3_nt,cdr3_aa,j_call,v_call,clone_size,d_call
TGTGCCAGCACCGCGGACAGGGGGCTATCCTACGAGCAGTACTTC,CASTADRGLSYEQYF,TRBJ2-7,TRBV6-5,once,TRBD1
TGTGCCAGCAGCTTCTCGGACTACCAAGATGAGCAGTTCTTC,CASSFSDYQDEQFF,TRBJ2-1,TRBV9,.,.
TGTGCCAGCAGCTTAATCGGGAGCGTCTACGAGCAGTACTTC,CASSLIGSVYEQYF,TRBJ2-7,TRBV7-9,.,.
TGCGCCAGCAGTGAGTCTGAGCGGGATAGCACAGATACGCAGTATTTT,CASSESERDSTDTQYF,TRBJ2-3,TRBV10-1,once,TRBD2
TGTGCCAGAGCCGGACAGGGTACTAATGAAAAACTGTTTTTT,CARAGQGTNEKLFF,TRBJ1-4,TRBV6-5,.,TRBD1
TGTGCCAGCAGTCTAGGACAGGGGTTCCGCACTGAAGCTTTCTTT,CASSLGQGFRTEAFF,TRBJ1-1,TRBV28,few,TRBD1
TGTGCCAGCAGCTTAACTGGGGGGGACTATGGCTACACCTTC,CASSLTGGDYGYTF,TRBJ1-2,TRBV7-2,.,.
TGTGCCAGCAGCCCCGAGGGCGGGGTATACGACAATGAGCAGTTCTTC,CASSPEGGVYDNEQFF,TRBJ2-1,TRBV7-6,.,.
TGTGCCAGCAGTGAAATCGGGGATGCAGATACGCAGTATTTT,CASSEIGDADTQYF,TRBJ2-3,TRBV27,.,.
TGTGCCAGCAGCTTAGGGGACAGATCCAATCAGCCCCAGCATTTT,CASSLGDRSNQPQHF,TRBJ1-5,TRBV7-2,.,TRBD1
TGTGCCAGCAGTGGTCTTTTAGGGGGACAGGGGGGCAATGAGCAGTTCTTC,CASSGLLGGQGGNEQFF,TRBJ2-1,TRBV6-1,.,TRBD1
TGTGCCAGCAGTGGCTCACAGGGTCGTGGTCAGCCCCAGCATTTT,CASSGSQGRGQPQHF,TRBJ1-5,TRBV6-1,few,.
TGTGCCAGCAGTGAACCGCAGGGGGTGACCCAGTACTTC,CASSEPQGVTQYF,TRBJ2-5,TRBV25-1,.,TRBD1
TGTGCCTGGAGTGGGGGGACAGGGCCCTACGAGCAGTACTTC,CAWSGGTGPYEQYF,TRBJ2-7,TRBV30,.,TRBD1
TGTGCCTGGAGTTTAACCCCAGGGGGCCAAGATTCACCCCTCCACTTT,CAWSLTPGGQDSPLHF,TRBJ1-6,TRBV30,once,TRBD1
TGTGCCAGCAGAAGCGCAGATACGCAGTATTTT,CASRSADTQYF,TRBJ2-3,TRBV6-5,.,.
TGTGCCAGTAGTGCATGGGACAGGGTGGACTATGGCTACACCTTC,CASSAWDRVDYGYTF,TRBJ1-2,TRBV19,few,TRBD1
TGCAGCGTTGGTGGAGGGAGCAATCAGCCCCAGCATTTT,CSVGGGSNQPQHF,TRBJ1-5,TRBV29-1,.,.
TGTGCCAGCAGCCAAGATTTCGGAGGCGGCGGTGAAAAACTGTTTTTT,CASSQDFGGGGEKLFF,TRBJ1-4,TRBV4-2,few,.
TGCAGCGTTGACGGACTAGCGGGAGAACCGGGGACCACAGATACGCAGTATTTT,CSVDGLAGEPGTTDTQYF,TRBJ2-3,TRBV29-1,once,TRBD2
TGTGCCAGCAGCTTCAAGAGGGCTAACACCGGGGAGCTGTTTTTT,CASSFKRANTGELFF,TRBJ2-2,TRBV13,.,.
TGTGCCAGCAGCCCTCGGGACAGGGTGGGGGGGGAGCTGTTTTTT,CASSPRDRVGGELFF,TRBJ2-2,TRBV4-2,.,TRBD1
TGCAGTGCCAGGGAGGGTCGTGGCTACACCTTC,CSAREGRGYTF,TRBJ1-2,TRBV20-1,.,.
TGTGCCAGCAGCTTTGGTCGGGGGACTGAAGCTTTCTTT,CASSFGRGTEAFF,TRBJ1-1,TRBV5-6,.,.
TGTGCCAGCAGCTTAGGGGCAGGGATGAACACTGAAGCTTTCTTT,CASSLGAGMNTEAFF,TRBJ1-1,TRBV7-8,once,.
TGTGCCAGCAGTGACGGGACTAGCGCGGGCGGGGAGCTGTTTTTT,CASSDGTSAGGELFF,TRBJ2-2,TRBV2,.,TRBD2
TGTGCCAGCAGTTTTGTAGGGGTGAGCTCCTACAATGAGCAGTTCTTC,CASSFVGVSSYNEQFF,TRBJ2-1,TRBV27,.,.
TGTGCCAGCAGCCCCGATCGGGAAGTGGCGAACACCATATATTTT,CASSPDREVANTIYF,TRBJ1-3,TRBV27,.,.
TGCAGCGTTGTAAGCACCAAAAACATTCAGTACTTC,CSVVSTKNIQYF,TRBJ2-4,TRBV29-1,.,.
TGTGCCAGCAGTCGCCCGGGGGGCAGCTCCTACGAGCAGTACTTC,CASSRPGGSSYEQYF,TRBJ2-7,TRBV28,.,.
TGTGCCAGCAGCGTAGCGGGCACAGATACGCAGTATTTT,CASSVAGTDTQYF,TRBJ2-3,TRBV9,.,.
TGCGCCAGCAGCCAAGGGACTTCCTACGAGCAGTACTTC,CASSQGTSYEQYF,TRBJ2-7,TRBV4-3,.,.
TGTGCCAGCAGCGGACTTCCGCCTCTGAACACTGAAGCTTTCTTT,CASSGLPPLNTEAFF,TRBJ1-1,TRBV27,.,.
TGTGCCAGCAGTTTACGAACAGGGGGATTCTCAAGCTCCTATAATTCACCCCTCCACTTT,CASSLRTGGFSSSYNSPLHF,TRBJ1-6,TRBV27,.,TRBD1
TGCGCCAGCAGCCAAGATTACGGAGACTCTAACAATGAGCAGTTCTTC,CASSQDYGDSNNEQFF,TRBJ2-1,TRBV4-1,.,.
TGTGCCAGCAGTGCATCAGGGAACACTGAAGCTTTCTTT,CASSASGNTEAFF,TRBJ1-1,TRBV6-4,.,.
TGCGCCAGCAGCCAGGTAATCCAGGGTGCCCCCAATCAGCCCCAGCATTTT,CASSQVIQGAPNQPQHF,TRBJ1-5,TRBV4-1,.,.
TGTGCCAGCTCACAGGGGGCACCGAACACTGAAGCTTTCTTT,CASSQGAPNTEAFF,TRBJ1-1,TRBV18,.,TRBD1
TGTGCCAGCAGCTTGGCGGGGGCGGGAGAGACCCAGTACTTC,CASSLAGAGETQYF,TRBJ2-5,TRBV7-3,.,.
TGTGCCTGGAGTGCTGACAGGATGGTTGGAGATAGCAATCAGCCCCAGCATTTT,CAWSADRMVGDSNQPQHF,TRBJ1-5,TRBV30,.,.
TGTGCCAGCAGCGGGACTAGCCTGACGGCCAACCCTGGGGCCAACGTCCTGACTTTC,CASSGTSLTANPGANVLTF,TRBJ2-6,TRBV5-4,few,TRBD2
TGTGCCAGCAGTAAGGGGGTCTCATACGAGCAGTACTTC,CASSKGVSYEQYF,TRBJ2-7,TRBV6-5,.,.
TGTGCCAGCAGTCCGGGACTAGCGACGGATACGCAGTATTTT,CASSPGLATDTQYF,TRBJ2-3,TRBV6-4,.,TRBD2
TGTGCCAGCAGCCAAGGAGCGGGCTATGGCTACACCTTC,CASSQGAGYGYTF,TRBJ1-2,TRBV14,.,.
TGTGCCAGCAGCTTGGTCCCAGGGCCAGAGACCCAGTACTTC,CASSLVPGPETQYF,TRBJ2-5,TRBV5-4,.,.